A single sample is the source of the 2 T cell receptor beta chains below, sequenced in a study of CD8 T cells in ankylosing spondylitis. Study-wide findings and caveats: A motif in TCR beta, a set of seven to nine highly homologous variants, appeared characteristic of ankylosing spondylitis blood.

TCRdb called the 5' RACE reads again in MiXCR, with one record for every CDR3 protein. This sample has about 440,000 distinct CDR3 sequences, with approximately 17% found just once. Antigens for these TCRs are unknown. The specimen was blood, either unsorted or a sorted T cell fraction (not recorded which). Source of these receptors: a male donor with ankylosing spondylitis.

This clonotype was observed a few times. In DNA, the CDR3 is TGTGCCAGCAGCGGTGGGACAGCGAGCTCCTACAATGAGCAGTTCTTC. It yields the protein CASSGGTASSYNEQFF. This chain uses TRBV9 with TRBJ2-1; 7 nucleotides match TRBD1. V lost 3 bases and J lost 0; bases outside the gene matches: 6. The CDR3 length is 16 residues. From germline, CDR1 is SGDLS and CDR2 YYNGEE.

This clonotype was seen only a few times. The genes are TRBV20-1 and TRBJ1-1, with 7 bases aligning to TRBD1. The CDR3 extends over 14 amino acids. The germline CDR1 and CDR2 sequences are DFQATT and SNEGSKA (reference sequence). J gave up 0 bases and V 6 bases, and 7 bases lay outside the gene matches. The CDR3, as DNA: TGCAGTGCACAACCAGGGGGGATGAACACTGAAGCTTTCTTT. Translating gives CSAQPGGMNTEAFF.